The 10 T cell receptor beta chains in this list originate from one sample, sequenced in a study of blood T cell repertoires in COVID-19 (dated by TCRdb to about 2020). Libraries were made using the immunoSEQ multiplex PCR assay. TCRdb took this table from immuneACCESS and kept in-frame rearrangements with V and J called. Such tables lack part of the clones; where checked against another copy, unresolved V genes explain under half of the gap, and the rest is unexplained. The sample yields approximately 100,000 clones; about 75% were counted once. The leading ten clones occupy 5% to 6.5% of the sample. The specimen sequenced was peripheral blood. These receptors originate from an elderly man with acute or convalescent COVID-19.

In nucleotides, the CDR3 is TGTGCCAGCAGTAGTACAGTCTATGGCTACACCTTC. Translated, it gives CASSSTVYGYTF. This chain joins TRBV28 and TRBJ1-2; D gene unclear. The CDR3 length is 12 residues. V dropped 5 bases and J dropped 4 bases, with 8 bases sitting between them. Germline loops: CDR1 MDHEN, CDR2 SYDVKM.

V usage is TRBV5-8 and J usage is TRBJ2-3; D perhaps matches TRBD2 (6 bases). Germline V gene data show CDR1 as SGHTS and CDR2 as YDEGEE. The CDR3 totals 13 residues. The ends were cut back, 4 bases at V and 6 bases at J, with 12 bases in the middle. The CDR3 spells CASSRLVLDTQYF. CDR3 DNA sequence: TGTGCCAGCAGCCGACTAGTGTTGGATACGCAGTATTTT.

In this sample, this clone turned up a few times. The rearrangement uses TRBV28 and TRBJ1-6; no firm D call. Germline lookup yields CDR1 MDHEN and CDR2 SYDVKM. The CDR3 is 12 residues long. V was shortened by 5 bases and J by 9 bases, with 8 bases between the two germline ends. Written as DNA, the CDR3 is TGTGCCAGCAGTCCCCATAGTTCACCCCTCCACTTT. Protein sequence: CASSPHSSPLHF.

The V call is TRBV28, the J call TRBJ1-6; tentatively, D is TRBD1 (6 bases). The germline CDR1 and CDR2 sequences are MDHEN and SYDVKM. V lost 6 bases, J lost 13 bases, and 13 bases lay in between. The CDR3 runs to 12 residues. This CDR3 reads CASREDSRPLHF. The CDR3 region has the DNA TGTGCCAGCAGGGAGGACAGCCGTCCCCTCCACTTT.

The chain is built from TRBV2 and TRBJ2-1, with TRBD2 as a possible D gene (5 bases). The germline gives CDR1 SNHLY, CDR2 FYNNEI. Trimming took 6 bases from V and 0 from J, leaving 12 bases between them. This CDR3 comprises 15 residues. As DNA, the CDR3 is TGTGCCAGCAGGCCTAGTGGGAGCTCCTACAATGAGCAGTTCTTC. Amino acid sequence: CASRPSGSSYNEQFF.

The V and J genes are TRBV6-5 and TRBJ1-6, with D unresolved. Trimming shortened V by 3 bases and J by 4 bases, and 7 bases separated the two germline ends. The CDR3 length is 14 residues. Looked up from germline, CDR1 is MNHEY and CDR2 is SVGAGI. This CDR3 is CASSYGQYNSPLHF. As DNA, the CDR3 is TGTGCCAGCAGTTATGGCCAGTATAATTCACCCCTCCACTTT.

The chain has TRBV9 and TRBJ1-2; 8 nucleotides match TRBD1. Germline lookup yields CDR1 SGDLS and CDR2 YYNGEE. The V and J ends lost 7 bases and 6 bases, in that order; junction bases with no gene match: 8. There are 13 residues in the CDR3. CDR3 coding DNA: TGTGCCAGCGGCTCCGGACAGGGAGATGGCTACACCTTC. Encoded protein: CASGSGQGDGYTF. The variable domain in full, completed from reference TRBV9 and TRBJ1-2, reads DSGVTQTPKHLITATGQRVTLRCSPRSGDLSVYWYQQSLDQGLQFLIQYYNGEERAKGNILERFSAQQFPDLHSELNLSSLELGDSALYFCASGSGQGDGYTFGSGTRLTVV.

Note on this clone: The sample contains more than one DNA sequence encoding this CDR3. J is TRBJ2-2 and V is TRBV4-1; TRBD2 is a possible D gene (5 bases). V was trimmed by 3 bases and J by 6 bases, leaving 8 bases between them. The CDR3 contains 13 residues. The germline V gene has CDR1 MGHRA and CDR2 YSYEKL. This chain's CDR3 is CASSQDLAGELFF. CDR3 bases: TGCGCCAGCAGCCAGGACTTAGCCGGGGAGCTGTTTTTT.

The chain joins TRBV6-5 to TRBJ2-2, with 7 positions matching TRBD2. The ends lost 9 bases at V and 10 bases at J; junction bases unmatched: 5. The CDR3 runs 11 residues. Germline CDR1 reads MNHEY; CDR2 reads SVGAGI. CDR3 residues: CASRSGTELFF. The CDR3 nucleotides are TGTGCCAGTAGGAGCGGGACGGAGCTGTTTTTT.

This clone was detected many times. This chain connects TRBV7-6 to TRBJ1-6; no reliable D call. Germline V gene lookup returns CDR1 SGHVS and CDR2 FNYEAQ. V lost 1 base and J 0 bases, leaving 7 bases between the germline ends. The CDR3 contains 16 residues. The CDR3 loop is CASSLEGGSYNSPLHF. The CDR3 bases are TGTGCCAGCAGCTTAGAGGGAGGCTCCTATAATTCACCCCTCCACTTT.